One sample yielded the 12 T cell receptor beta chains listed below, sequenced in a study of blood T cells in healthy people across ages. Through a sample-barcoded 5' primer and a J-beta primer mix, a second PCR was run for roughly 6 to 12 cycles. TCRdb reprocessed the 5' RACE reads via MiXCR and lists one record per CDR3 protein. The sample consists of approximately 600,000 distinct CDR3 sequences, roughly 58% of them appearing once. Sequences were obtained from blood. These receptors originate from a man aged 60 to 75 in good health.

Here the CDR3 DNA reads TGTGCCAGCAGCCAACGGGGGACTGCAGAGACCCAGTACTTC. This translates into CASSQRGTAETQYF. The chain employs TRBV3-1 and TRBJ2-5, with D possibly TRBD2 on 6 matching bases. Trimming pared 2 bases from V and 4 bases from J, leaving 11 bases between. The CDR3 spans 14 residues. From germline, CDR1 is LGHDT and CDR2 YNNKEL (reference sequence).

A remark on this clonotype: The junction departs from germline at one end; a sequencing error may be responsible. The chain couples TRBV6-2 or TRBV6-3 to TRBJ2-1, with a weak D call TRBD2 (5 bases). The CDR3 length is 14 residues. Germline V CDR1 and CDR2: MNHEY, SVGEGT. CDR3 amino acids: CASTYSSSSNEQFF. The DNA of the CDR3 is TGTGCCAGCACTTACTCTAGCTCCTCTAATGAGCAGTTCTTC.

This chain connects TRBV5-5 to TRBJ2-3; D is possibly TRBD1 or TRBD2 (5 bases each). The length of the CDR3 is 14 residues. Trimming pared 4 bases from V and 4 bases from J, leaving 13 bases between. CDR1 and CDR2 (germline): SGHKS, YYEKEE (reference sequence). The CDR3 loop is CASSRDGGADTQYF. DNA for the CDR3: TGTGCCAGCAGCCGGGACGGTGGCGCAGATACGCAGTATTTT.

The chain carries TRBV11-2 and TRBJ1-1, with D perhaps TRBD1 (5 bases). CDR1 is SGHAT and CDR2 is FQNNGV in the germline V gene. This CDR3 spans 14 amino acids. Trimming shortened V by 2 bases and J by 10 bases, and 17 bases separated the two germline ends. The CDR3 DNA is TGTGCCAGCAGCTTAATGACAGACCAACGGGGAGCTTTCTTT. Its translation: CASSLMTDQRGAFF.

The chain links TRBV5-1 to TRBJ2-4; D is uncertain. Germline V lookup: CDR1 SGHRS, CDR2 YFSETQ. CDR3 length: 16 amino acids. V lost 9 bases and J lost 0, with 19 bases in between. The CDR3 loop reads CAMISTGQLAKNIQYF. The CDR3 nucleotides are TGCGCCATGATCTCGACCGGGCAACTAGCCAAAAACATTCAGTACTTC.

This clonotype was observed a handful of times. The genes are TRBV12-3 or TRBV12-4 and TRBJ2-4; D is perhaps TRBD2 (5 bases). The J call could be wrong; TRBJ2-5 is a better fit for the DNA end. This CDR3 contains 14 residues. Here the CDR3 reads CASSFKVGVETQYF. In nucleotides, the CDR3 is TGTGCCAGCAGTTTTAAGGTCGGGGTTGAGACCCAGTACTTC.

This clonotype was counted only a few times. This chain joins TRBV20-1 and TRBJ2-5; TRBD2 might be the D (5 bases). CDR3 size: 12 residues. From germline, CDR1 is DFQATT and CDR2 SNEGSKA (reference sequence). V gave up 5 bases and J gave up 1 base, with 8 bases separating them. The CDR3 is CSALLAQETQYF. The CDR3 nucleotides are TGCAGTGCTCTTCTAGCCCAAGAGACCCAGTACTTC.

The J gene is TRBJ2-7, the V gene TRBV4-1, with D possibly TRBD2 on 6 matching bases. Germline values: CDR1 MGHRA, CDR2 YSYEKL. Trimming stripped 0 bases from V and 0 bases from J, with 9 bases between. CDR3 size: 15 residues. CDR3 protein: CASSQEHGSSYEQYF. The CDR3 DNA reads TGCGCCAGCAGCCAAGAACACGGGAGCTCCTACGAGCAGTACTTC.

Many counts were recorded for this clonotype. The V and J genes are TRBV2 and TRBJ2-6, with TRBD1 identical over 7 bases. Germline loops: CDR1 SNHLY, CDR2 FYNNEI. The CDR3 sequence is 15 residues long. V lost 2 bases and J lost 4; bases outside the gene matches: 2. CDR3 coding DNA: TGTGCCAGCAGTGAAACAGGGGCCGGGGCCAACGTCCTGACTTTC. Translated, it gives CASSETGAGANVLTF. The full variable domain, its missing parts supplied by reference TRBV2 and TRBJ2-6, is EPEVTQTPSHQVTQMGQEVILRCVPISNHLYFYWYRQILGQKVEFLVSFYNNEISEKSEIFDDQFSVERPDGSNFTLKIRSTKLEDSAMYFCASSETGAGANVLTFGAGSRLTVL.

J is TRBJ2-5 and V is TRBV6-6; 8 bases align to TRBD2. CDR1 and CDR2 from the germline V gene are MNHNY and SVGAGI (reference sequence). This CDR3 is built from 14 residues. V shed 5 bases, J shed 3 bases, and the junction held 5 bases outside the gene matches. This CDR3 reads CASSHWRGEETQYF. The CDR3 DNA is TGTGCCAGCAGTCACTGGCGGGGGGAAGAGACCCAGTACTTC.

The chain employs TRBV6-1 and TRBJ1-1; tentatively, D is TRBD1 (5 bases). With 1 base removed from V and 3 bases from J, the gap between germline ends came to 6 bases. CDR1 and CDR2 (germline): MNHNS, SASEGT. The CDR3 spans 13 residues. The CDR3 coding sequence is TGTGCCAGCAGTGAAGTCAGGGACACTGAAGCTTTCTTT. Translated, it gives CASSEVRDTEAFF.

This clonotype turned up a few times. This chain connects TRBV24-1 to TRBJ2-5; perhaps TRBD1 as D (6 bases). The CDR3 has 13 amino acids. CDR1 is KGHDR and CDR2 is SFDVKD in the germline V gene. V lost 10 bases and J lost 5, with 16 bases in between. CDR3 protein: CATSPGDRETQYF. The CDR3 DNA follows: TGTGCCACTTCTCCAGGGGACCGGGAGACCCAGTACTTC.